The 14 T cell receptor beta chains below come from one sample, sequenced in a study of a mutant IDH1 vaccine in newly diagnosed glioma. For these receptors, no antigen is known. Time point described: week 5, during vaccination. A 20-mer mutant IDH1 peptide at 300 ug was injected subcutaneously with topical imiquimod. The repertoire was sequenced with immunoSEQ multiplex PCR; TCRdb's copy has only in-frame clones and lacks some. The table records around 34,000 clones, around 58% of them present only once. The starting material was PBMCs, obtained from a glioma patient whose treatment included an IDH1 peptide vaccine. These receptors were taken from a woman between 18 and 30 years old with glioma.

The J gene is TRBJ1-6, the V gene TRBV6-5; 8 bases fit TRBD1. Losses at the gene ends were 6 bases for V and 9 bases for J; bases not matched to a gene: 13. Germline V lookup: CDR1 MNHEY, CDR2 SVGAGI. The CDR3 sequence is 16 residues long. The CDR3 protein is CASSYGQGILGSPLHF. As DNA, the CDR3 is TGTGCCAGCAGCTACGGACAGGGAATCCTGGGTTCACCCCTCCACTTT.

This clone was counted once. This rearrangement joins TRBV29-1 to TRBJ2-7, with TRBD2 identical over 9 bases. There are 11 residues in the CDR3. In germline, CDR1 is SQVTM, CDR2 ANQGSEA. The V segment lost 7 bases and the J segment 6 bases; nucleotides outside the gene matches: 4. CDR3 DNA: TGCAGCGCTAGCGGGACCACCGAGCAGTACTTC. Its protein is CSASGTTEQYF.

This clone was detected a few times. The gene calls are TRBV19 and TRBJ1-2, with D unclear. Trimming left V 8 bases short and J 6 bases short, with 10 bases between. CDR3 length equals 11 residues. The germline CDR1 and CDR2 sequences are LNHDA and SQIVND (reference sequence). This CDR3 is CASERTNGYTF. The CDR3 DNA reads as TGTGCCAGTGAGCGAACTAATGGCTACACCTTC.

The rearrangement uses TRBV28 and TRBJ1-4; no firm D call. CDR3 length: 12 amino acids. Germline V gene sequence: CDR1 MDHEN, CDR2 SYDVKM. V lost 2 bases to trimming and J lost 11 bases, with 9 bases between them. CDR3 DNA sequence: TGTGCCAGCAGTTTACCCCAGAGCAAACTGTTTTTT. Translation gives CASSLPQSKLFF.

J is TRBJ1-5 and V is TRBV5-5, with TRBD1 matching over 8 bases. The junction had 14 bases not matched to a gene; V was cut back by 4 bases and J by 5 bases. Germline loops: CDR1 SGHKS, CDR2 YYEKEE (reference sequence). CDR3 length: 17 amino acids. The CDR3: CASSLDREGPWDQPQHF. The CDR3 nucleotides are TGTGCCAGCAGCCTGGACAGGGAGGGGCCCTGGGATCAGCCCCAGCATTTT.

This chain links TRBV4-2 with TRBJ2-6, with no clear D. The V end was cut by 0 bases, the J end by 0 bases, with 6 bases between. CDR3 length: 16 residues. Germline CDR1 LGHNA, CDR2 YNFKEQ. DNA for the CDR3: TGTGCCAGCAGCCAAGAGGGCGTCTCTGGGGCCAACGTCCTGACTTTC. This encodes CASSQEGVSGANVLTF.

This clone has only a few counts. The CDR3 bases are TGTGCCAGCAGTCTGGCAGTGGGGGTTGATACGCAGTATTTT. Amino acids: CASSLAVGVDTQYF. The rearrangement links TRBV28 to TRBJ2-3; D possibly uses TRBD1 or TRBD2 (5 bases each). The length of the CDR3 is 14 residues. Trimming removed 5 bases at V and 6 bases at J, with 15 bases between. The V gene's germline CDR1 is MDHEN and CDR2 SYDVKM.

The chain links TRBV7-9 to TRBJ2-2; perhaps TRBD1 as D (5 bases). CDR3 length equals 15 residues. In germline, CDR1 is SEHNR, CDR2 FQNEAQ (reference sequence). Between the trimmed V and J ends, which lost 2 bases and 3 bases, there was a span of 10 bases. CDR3 amino acids: CASSLIAGYTGELFF. The CDR3 nucleotides are TGTGCCAGCAGCTTAATTGCAGGGTACACCGGGGAGCTGTTTTTT.

A few counts support this clone. V is TRBV2 and J is TRBJ1-1; the D gene is possibly TRBD1 (6 bases). V lost 4 bases and J lost 4, with 13 bases in between. The CDR3 sequence is 14 residues long. The germline V gene has CDR1 SNHLY and CDR2 FYNNEI. The CDR3: CASSGETGFTEAFF. As DNA, the CDR3 is TGTGCCAGCAGTGGAGAGACAGGATTCACTGAAGCTTTCTTT.

In its sample, this clone was seen a few times. The chain combines TRBV14 with TRBJ2-5; the D gene is possibly TRBD1 (5 bases). The CDR3 spans 12 residues. CDR1 is SGHDN, CDR2 FVKESK, per germline. V was cut by 4 bases and J by 6 bases, with 9 bases left in between. The DNA of the CDR3 is TGTGCCAGCAGCCTGTCAGGGCAGACCCAGTACTTC. Translating gives CASSLSGQTQYF. The variable domain in full, with the rest retrieved from reference TRBV14 and TRBJ2-5, is EAGVTQFPSHSVIEKGQTVTLRCDPISGHDNLYWYRRVMGKEIKFLLHFVKESKQDESGMPNNRFLAERTGGTYSTLKVQPAELEDSGVYFCASSLSGQTQYFGPGTRLLVL.

The CDR3 DNA reads TGTGCCAGCAGTGAGAGGGGTTACGAGCAGTACTTC. It specifies CASSERGYEQYF. The chain couples TRBV6-5 to TRBJ2-7; tentatively, D is TRBD1 or TRBD2 (5 bases each). Germline V gives CDR1 MNHEY, CDR2 SVGAGI. The V and J ends lost 5 bases and 4 bases respectively, with 9 bases between them. CDR3 length: 12 residues.

The J gene is TRBJ1-5, the V gene TRBV28; D remains ambiguous. V was pared by 3 bases and J by 5 bases, with 5 bases between. From germline, CDR1 is MDHEN and CDR2 SYDVKM. This CDR3 has 12 amino acids. As DNA, the CDR3 is TGTGCCAGCAGTTTGAGTTATCAGCCCCAGCATTTT. Its translation: CASSLSYQPQHF.

In its sample, this clone was seen a few times. The CDR3 region is CASSLGRNNEKLFF. DNA of the CDR3: TGTGCCAGTAGCCTGGGACGGAATAATGAAAAACTGTTTTTT. The V and J genes are TRBV19 and TRBJ1-4; maybe TRBD1 (5 bases). Trimming cost V 6 bases and J 4 bases, with 12 bases left between them. CDR3 length equals 14 residues. CDR1 and CDR2 from the germline V gene are LNHDA and SQIVND (reference sequence).

This clone appeared a few times. This chain connects TRBV2 to TRBJ1-6; TRBD1 is a possible D gene (5 bases). The CDR3 contains 16 residues. Between the trimmed V and J ends, which lost 7 bases and 9 bases, there was a span of 22 bases. Germline V gene lookup returns CDR1 SNHLY and CDR2 FYNNEI. The CDR3 coding sequence is TGTGCCAGCATCACGGCTGGTGGGACGGCCCTTTCACCCCTCCACTTT. It yields the protein CASITAGGTALSPLHF.